This is a list of T cell receptor beta chains from one sample in a study of long-term antiretroviral therapy in people with HIV. The assay was immunoSEQ multiplex PCR, and TCRdb's table has in-frame clones only and misses some. The sample consists of 30,000 to 40,000 clones, around four fifths of them appearing once. This specimen consisted of unsorted PBMCs, obtained 0.4 years before starting antiretroviral therapy. All receptors come from a young man with HIV. Both conserved end residues are part of each CDR3. Fields, in order: clone size, J gene, V gene, D gene, CDR3 DNA, CDR3 protein. A D gene is named only where the DNA matches it firmly. Clone size is not always given. Where it is, it says once, few, many or a class for expanded clones.

clone size: NA; J gene: TRBJ1-1; V gene: TRBV19; D gene: NA; CDR3 DNA: TGTGCCAGTAGTTCGTTCCGGGACTGGAACACTGAAGCTTTCTTT; CDR3 protein: CASSSFRDWNTEAFF
clone size: NA; J gene: TRBJ1-2; V gene: TRBV18; D gene: NA; CDR3 DNA: TGTGCCAGCTCAACCATCCCGATGGGGACACCTAACTATGGCTACACCTTC; CDR3 protein: CASSTIPMGTPNYGYTF
clone size: NA; J gene: TRBJ2-6; V gene: TRBV7-3; D gene: NA; CDR3 DNA: TGTGCCAGCAGCTTAGGCCCCTCGGGCTCTGGGGCCAACGTCCTGACTTTC; CDR3 protein: CASSLGPSGSGANVLTF
clone size: NA; J gene: TRBJ2-1; V gene: TRBV7-9; D gene: NA; CDR3 DNA: TGTGCCAGCAGCGTGCCACCGGTAGGGGGAGGGGAAACCACCAATGAGCAGTTCTTC; CDR3 protein: CASSVPPVGGGETTNEQFF
clone size: NA; J gene: TRBJ1-2; V gene: TRBV6-6; D gene: NA; CDR3 DNA: TGTGCCAGCGCGAGACAGGATAACTTTAACTATGGCTACACCTTC; CDR3 protein: CASARQDNFNYGYTF
clone size: NA; J gene: TRBJ2-5; V gene: TRBV7-9; D gene: NA; CDR3 DNA: TGTGCCAGCAGCCAGAGCATTATGCTAGTTCAAGAGACCCAGTACTTC; CDR3 protein: CASSQSIMLVQETQYF
clone size: NA; J gene: TRBJ1-4; V gene: TRBV29-1; D gene: NA; CDR3 DNA: TGCAGCGTTCGCGGACTTAATGAAAAACTGTTTTTT; CDR3 protein: CSVRGLNEKLFF
clone size: NA; J gene: TRBJ1-4; V gene: TRBV20-1; D gene: NA; CDR3 DNA: TGCAGTGCTAGAGTTTCCGAAAAACTGTTTTTT; CDR3 protein: CSARVSEKLFF
clone size: NA; J gene: TRBJ2-7; V gene: TRBV25-1; D gene: NA; CDR3 DNA: TGTGCCAGCAGTGACGAACAGGGACACAGGTCCTACGAGCAGTACTTC; CDR3 protein: CASSDEQGHRSYEQYF
clone size: NA; J gene: TRBJ1-2; V gene: TRBV6-1; D gene: NA; CDR3 DNA: TGTGCCAGCAGCGGGACAAACAGCTATGGCTACACCTTC; CDR3 protein: CASSGTNSYGYTF
clone size: NA; J gene: TRBJ1-1; V gene: TRBV18; D gene: NA; CDR3 DNA: TGTGCCAGCTCAAGGGCAGGGGAAGCTTTCTTT; CDR3 protein: CASSRAGEAFF
clone size: NA; J gene: TRBJ2-7; V gene: TRBV6-1; D gene: NA; CDR3 DNA: TGTGCGGTAAAGAGGGATCCCGCCTCCTACGAGCAGTACTTC; CDR3 protein: CAVKRDPASYEQYF
clone size: NA; J gene: TRBJ2-1; V gene: TRBV27; D gene: TRBD1; CDR3 DNA: TGTGCCAGCAGTTTATCGCGGACAGGGGGAAATGAGCAGTTCTTC; CDR3 protein: CASSLSRTGGNEQFF
clone size: NA; J gene: TRBJ2-5; V gene: TRBV2; D gene: NA; CDR3 DNA: TGTGCCAGCAGTGAAGGTGGAGAGACCCAGTACTTC; CDR3 protein: CASSEGGETQYF
clone size: NA; J gene: TRBJ2-5; V gene: TRBV27; D gene: TRBD2; CDR3 DNA: TGTGCCAGCAGCAGTCTTGGTAGCGGGCCACAAGAGACCCAGTACTTC; CDR3 protein: CASSSLGSGPQETQYF
clone size: once; J gene: TRBJ1-2; V gene: TRBV11-2; D gene: NA; CDR3 DNA: TGTGCCAGCAGCCGGTGGGCGGGCAGGGCAACTAACTATGGCTACACCTTC; CDR3 protein: CASSRWAGRATNYGYTF
clone size: NA; J gene: TRBJ2-6; V gene: TRBV5-1; D gene: NA; CDR3 DNA: TGCGCCAGCAGTTCACAGGGCGCTGGGGCCAACGTCCTGACTTTC; CDR3 protein: CASSSQGAGANVLTF
clone size: NA; J gene: TRBJ2-4; V gene: TRBV2; D gene: NA; CDR3 DNA: TGTGCCAGCAAGGGACTCCCAGAGGATAACATTCAGTACTTC; CDR3 protein: CASKGLPEDNIQYF
clone size: NA; J gene: TRBJ2-1; V gene: TRBV28; D gene: TRBD2; CDR3 DNA: TGTGCCAGCAGCCTCGGACTAGCGCACGCCTCCTACAATGAGCAGTTCTTC; CDR3 protein: CASSLGLAHASYNEQFF
clone size: NA; J gene: TRBJ1-1; V gene: TRBV5-5; D gene: NA; CDR3 DNA: TGTGCCAGCAGCTCCTTTGGCGGGACACCGAACACTGAAGCTTTCTTT; CDR3 protein: CASSSFGGTPNTEAFF
clone size: NA; J gene: TRBJ2-7; V gene: TRBV2; D gene: NA; CDR3 DNA: TGTGCCAGCAGCGGGAGCGGGACAGGTTCCTACGAGCAGTACTTC; CDR3 protein: CASSGSGTGSYEQYF
clone size: NA; J gene: TRBJ2-7; V gene: TRBV5-3; D gene: NA; CDR3 DNA: TGTGCCAGCAGCTTGGAACCTGCGGACGAGCAGTACTTC; CDR3 protein: CASSLEPADEQYF
clone size: NA; J gene: TRBJ1-5; V gene: TRBV9; D gene: TRBD1; CDR3 DNA: TGTGCCAGCAGCCCCGGGACAGTCCCTCAGCCCCAGCATTTT; CDR3 protein: CASSPGTVPQPQHF
clone size: NA; J gene: TRBJ1-4; V gene: TRBV5-6; D gene: NA; CDR3 DNA: TGTGCCAGCAGCTTCAGGGTTGAGGAAAAACTGTTTTTT; CDR3 protein: CASSFRVEEKLFF
clone size: NA; J gene: TRBJ2-7; V gene: TRBV28; D gene: NA; CDR3 DNA: TGTGCCAGCAGTTCAACCCAGGGGCCCTACGAGCAGTACTTC; CDR3 protein: CASSSTQGPYEQYF
clone size: NA; J gene: TRBJ2-7; V gene: TRBV5-6; D gene: TRBD1; CDR3 DNA: TGTGCCAGCAGCTACAGGGGATCCTACGAGCAGTACTTC; CDR3 protein: CASSYRGSYEQYF
clone size: NA; J gene: TRBJ2-7; V gene: TRBV11-3; D gene: NA; CDR3 DNA: TGTGCCAGCAGCTTAGATGGCTATCACTACGAGCAGTACTTC; CDR3 protein: CASSLDGYHYEQYF
clone size: NA; J gene: TRBJ1-1; V gene: TRBV20-1; D gene: NA; CDR3 DNA: TGCAGTGCAGAGGAGAGAGAAGCTTTCTTT; CDR3 protein: CSAEEREAFF
clone size: NA; J gene: TRBJ2-7; V gene: TRBV5-4; D gene: TRBD2; CDR3 DNA: TGTGCCAGCAGCATTGAACTAGCGGGAGCCTACGAGCAGTACTTC; CDR3 protein: CASSIELAGAYEQYF
clone size: few; J gene: TRBJ2-3; V gene: TRBV29-1; D gene: NA; CDR3 DNA: TGCAGCGTTGAAGGACAGGCTACAGATACGCAGTATTTT; CDR3 protein: CSVEGQATDTQYF
clone size: NA; J gene: TRBJ2-7; V gene: TRBV9; D gene: TRBD2; CDR3 DNA: TGTGCCAGCAGCGCCAGCCCTTTAGCGGGGGGCGACCCCTACGAGCAGTACTTC; CDR3 protein: CASSASPLAGGDPYEQYF
clone size: NA; J gene: TRBJ1-2; V gene: TRBV7-9; D gene: NA; CDR3 DNA: TGTGCCAGCAGCTTTTGGGATTCCGGTGGCTACACCTTC; CDR3 protein: CASSFWDSGGYTF